The 6 T cell receptor beta chains presented below share a single source sample, sequenced in a study of blood T cell repertoires in COVID-19. Data came from immunoSEQ multiplex PCR; TCRdb stores just in-frame clones and leaves some out. The sample holds 180,000 or so clones, under 90% seen once. Sequencing input: peripheral blood. The receptors here all came from a woman in her sixties or seventies with COVID-19, enrolled during active disease.

V is TRBV29-1 and J is TRBJ2-3, with D maybe TRBD2 (5 bases). The V gene's germline CDR1 is SQVTM and CDR2 ANQGSEA. The CDR3 extends over 12 amino acids. V dropped 7 bases and J dropped 2 bases, with 10 bases sitting between them. The CDR3 region is CSARRDTDTQYF. CDR3 nucleotides: TGCAGCGCCCGTCGGGACACAGATACGCAGTATTTT.

This chain connects TRBV4-2 to TRBJ1-4, with TRBD1 identical over 7 bases. V gave up 4 bases and J gave up 8 bases; unmatched junction bases: 13. CDR3 length equals 16 residues. CDR1 and CDR2 (germline): LGHNA, YNFKEQ. CDR3 protein: CASSPVRGGDEEKLFF. For the CDR3, the DNA is TGTGCCAGCAGCCCGGTGCGAGGGGGCGATGAGGAAAAACTGTTTTTT.

The chain combines TRBV6-5 with TRBJ2-1; 9 bases are a match to TRBD1. CDR3 length: 14 residues. Germline V gene sequence: CDR1 MNHEY, CDR2 SVGAGI. The V gene end was trimmed by 8 bases and the J gene end by 8 bases; junction bases not matched to a gene: 10. CDR3: CASGQGQGIYEQFF. Here the CDR3 DNA reads TGTGCCAGCGGGCAGGGACAGGGTATTTATGAGCAGTTCTTC.

This clone is a singleton in its sample. The V gene is TRBV7-8, the J gene TRBJ2-7, with 10 bases matching TRBD1. Germline V gene sequence: CDR1 SGHVS, CDR2 FQNEAQ. The CDR3 loop spans 15 amino acids. The J segment lost 5 bases and the V segment lost 4 bases, leaving 8 bases of the junction unmatched. For the CDR3, the DNA is TGTGCCAGCAGCTCGTCCGGACAGGGGGATCACGAGCAGTACGTC. Protein: CASSSSGQGDHEQYV.

The chain joins TRBV18 to TRBJ1-1; D not certain. Germline loops: CDR1 KGHSH, CDR2 LQKENI. V was shortened by 5 bases and J by 4 bases, with 17 bases between the two germline ends. The CDR3 totals 15 residues. The chain's CDR3 is CASSTREGSGTEAFF. The CDR3 DNA reads as TGTGCCAGCTCAACAAGGGAAGGGAGCGGCACTGAAGCTTTCTTT.

The chain couples TRBV14 to TRBJ2-2; TRBD2 aligns across 7 bases. The J segment lost 5 bases and the V segment lost 2 bases, leaving 5 bases of the junction unmatched. This CDR3 is 15 amino acids long. Germline lookup yields CDR1 SGHDN and CDR2 FVKESK. CDR3 sequence reads: CASSQQLASTGELFF. The CDR3 DNA sequence: TGTGCCAGCAGCCAACAACTAGCGTCTACCGGGGAGCTGTTTTTT.